This T cell receptor beta chain is from a study of blood T cell repertoires in COVID-19 (dated by TCRdb to 2019 to 2021). Some background on the complete study: Collaborator samples came from the United States, Italy and Spain and covered acute and convalescent phases of COVID-19. The material from the prospective study consisted of cDNA or gDNA derived from T cells, B-cell-depleted T cells, or PBMCs. The dataset comprised deeply sampled blood TCRbeta repertoires from subjects exposed to, actively infected with, or recovered from COVID-19. The repertoires were released in a freely available public database intended as a resource for research on the immune response to SARS-CoV-2. The samples were drawn from the first 160 participants of the ongoing ImmuneRACE study and from 1,254 subjects provided by 6 global collaborators. The sample metadata nearly always contained a de-identified subject ID, COVID-19 status, age in years and sex. Where available, HLA class I and class II types were obtained from metadata supplied by the sample provider rather than from assay-based typing.

CDR1 SGHRS and CDR2 YFSETQ are derived from the germline V gene. At the junction V is shortened by 3 bases and J by 7 bases, with 20 bases in between. Inclusive of the bounding cysteine and phenylalanine, the CDR3 is 15 residues long. The only DNA kept is the CDR3, 45 bases in frame from the first base. Here is what the overall study found, with its caveats: Clinical and demographic metadata were provided uncurated, with the amount varying by source and participant.

Collaborating institutions collected whole blood in K2EDTA tubes following their own protocols. For TCRbeta analysis, collaborators shipped samples as frozen whole blood, isolated PBMCs, or DNA extracted from either of those sample types. In the case of this clone: Its cognate antigen has yet to be identified. Base-call qualities are not available, and no considerably larger clone is one nucleotide away.

TCRbeta CDR3 regions were amplified from genomic DNA by means of the immunoSEQ Assay, a bias-controlled multiplex PCR. In the source study's methods: The number of nucleated cells in each sample was estimated from the amplification of reference gene primers within the assay. To quantify the absolute abundance of each unique TCRbeta CDR3 rearrangement, sequence reads were collapsed and filtered. Productive Simpson clonality was computed per sample as the square root of Simpson's diversity index over productive rearrangements. What TCRdb holds here is the immuneACCESS table cut down to in-frame rearrangements. Part of the clones is not present; checked against another copy, under half of the missing clones reflect an unresolved V gene, and the others are unexplained. V, J and clone size were drawn from that table, and D and trimming were deduced from the DNA. For this sample the table gives about 220,000 clones, of which 65% to 90% were detected only once. In total, the top ten clones hold 9.5% to 10% of the sample.

Specimen: peripheral blood. The receptor chain draws on TRBV5-1 and TRBJ2-7; matching of 6 bases hints at TRBD2 as the D gene. The receptor's source is a man in his fifties or sixties with active or convalescent COVID-19. The bases are TGCGCCAGCAGCTCCCGGGAGTATTCCCCGAGGGAGCAGTACTTC. This translates into CASSSREYSPREQYF.